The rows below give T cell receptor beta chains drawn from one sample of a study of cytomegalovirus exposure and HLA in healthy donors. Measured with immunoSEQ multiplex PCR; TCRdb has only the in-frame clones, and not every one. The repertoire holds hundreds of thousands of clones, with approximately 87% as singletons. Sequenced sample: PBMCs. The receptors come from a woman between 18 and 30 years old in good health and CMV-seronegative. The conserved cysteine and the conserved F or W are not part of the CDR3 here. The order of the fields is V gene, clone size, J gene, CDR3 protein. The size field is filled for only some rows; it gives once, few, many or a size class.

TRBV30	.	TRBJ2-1	AWSGRGVSYNEQF
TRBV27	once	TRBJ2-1	ASNPAGLTTYNEQF
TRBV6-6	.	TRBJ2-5	ASSYGGSSETQY
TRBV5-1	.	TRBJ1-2	ASSLEGYYGYT
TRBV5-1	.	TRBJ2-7	ASTLVASGSSYEQY
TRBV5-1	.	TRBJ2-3	ASSRIQLVDTQY
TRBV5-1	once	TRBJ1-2	ASSNSTGAYGYT
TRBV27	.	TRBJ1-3	ASGGGGGNTIY
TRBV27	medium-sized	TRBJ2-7	ASSWVGSSYEQY
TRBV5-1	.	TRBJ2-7	ASSVDRDDEQY
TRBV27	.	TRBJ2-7	ASSLSGTEGAYEQY
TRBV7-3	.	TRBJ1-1	ASSSSGGIPASEAF
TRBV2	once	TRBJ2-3	ARTNGDTQY
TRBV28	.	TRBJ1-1	ASRLRGQLNTEAF
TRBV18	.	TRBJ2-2	ASSEPPNTGELF
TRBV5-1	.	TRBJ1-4	ASSWGTGATNEKLF
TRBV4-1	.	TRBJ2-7	ASSQDHNRARYEQY
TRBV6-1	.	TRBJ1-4	ASSRQATNEKLF
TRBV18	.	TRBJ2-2	ASSPQTGRTGELF
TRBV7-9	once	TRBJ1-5	ASSLAQGGNQPQH
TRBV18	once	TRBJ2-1	ASSPDTDNEQF
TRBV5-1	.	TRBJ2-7	ASSSTTVALEQY
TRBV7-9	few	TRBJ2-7	ASSFFQTPAREQY
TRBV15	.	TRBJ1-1	ATSRGDRGPSGTEAF
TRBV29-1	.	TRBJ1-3	SVLDGADSGNTIY
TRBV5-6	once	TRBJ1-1	ASSFGLGDTEAF
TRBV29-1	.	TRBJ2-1	SVPGTSAGQF
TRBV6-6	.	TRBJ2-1	ASTVQGTYNEQF
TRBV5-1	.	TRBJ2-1	ASSFSGNEQF
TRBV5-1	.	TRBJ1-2	ASSWGSSNNYT
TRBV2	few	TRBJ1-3	ASSTQWGFLLLAGNTIY
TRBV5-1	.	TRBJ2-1	ASSLVPESHEQF
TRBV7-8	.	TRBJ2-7	ASEGLAGGEQY
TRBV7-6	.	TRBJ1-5	ASSPNAWALDNNQPQH
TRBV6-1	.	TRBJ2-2	ASSGRDINTGELF
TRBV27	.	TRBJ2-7	ASSLRDRGLYEQY
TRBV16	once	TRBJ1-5	ASSHGQRGNQPQH
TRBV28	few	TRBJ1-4	ASRLNRGREKLF
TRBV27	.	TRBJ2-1	ASSSYSDRGSYNEQF
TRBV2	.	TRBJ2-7	ASSQTSGGPYEQY
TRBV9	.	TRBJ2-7	ASSPPYRTYEQY
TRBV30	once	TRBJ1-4	AWSDSNEKLF